The 9 T cell receptor beta chains presented below share a single source sample, sequenced in a study of T cells after yellow fever vaccination. TCRdb analysed the 5' RACE reads with MiXCR anew, one entry per CDR3 protein. The sample lists under 250,000 distinct CDR3 sequences; 6.9% were seen once. The sequencing here drew on CD4+ T cells sorted from PBMCs, taken 15 days after the yellow fever booster vaccination. All receptors come from a man aged 25-40 years who received the YFV17D yellow fever vaccine.

V is TRBV27 and J is TRBJ1-2; no clear D. Germline V lookup: CDR1 MNHEY, CDR2 SMNVEV (reference sequence). The CDR3 sequence is 13 residues long. V lost 5 bases and J 4 bases, leaving 11 bases between the germline ends. CDR3 nucleotides: TGTGCCAGCAGTACACAGTTATCCTATGGCTACACCTTC. Residues: CASSTQLSYGYTF.

The rearrangement uses TRBV28 and TRBJ2-7; TRBD2 matches 9 bases. Germline CDR1 and CDR2: MDHEN and SYDVKM. This CDR3 spans 15 amino acids. The V and J ends lost 4 bases and 3 bases, in that order; junction bases with no gene match: 7. Here the CDR3 DNA reads TGTGCCAGCAGTTCAGTAGCGGGAGCCTACTACGAGCAGTACTTC. Translating it yields CASSSVAGAYYEQYF.

This clonotype was seen repeatedly, ten times or more. V and J are TRBV29-1 and TRBJ2-5, with D tentatively TRBD1 or TRBD2 (6 bases each). The V gene's germline CDR1 is SQVTM and CDR2 ANQGSEA. CDR3 length: 14 residues. Trimming took 4 bases from V and 2 from J, leaving 14 bases between them. The DNA for the CDR3 is TGCAGCGTTGTCCTGGGGGGCGTTCAAGAGACCCAGTACTTC. Translated, it gives CSVVLGGVQETQYF. The whole variable domain, filled in from reference TRBV29-1 and TRBJ2-5, reads SAVISQKPSRDICQRGTSLTIQCQVDSQVTMMFWYRQQPGQSLTLIATANQGSEATYESGFVIDKFPISRPNLTFSTLTVSNMSPEDSSIYLCSVVLGGVQETQYFGPGTRLLVL.

This clonotype was seen ten or more times. The chain joins TRBV4-3 to TRBJ2-1; TRBD1 matches at 7 bases. V was clipped by 3 bases and J by 10 bases; unmatched bases: 9. Germline V gives CDR1 LGHNA, CDR2 YSLEER. CDR3 length equals 14 residues. The CDR3 nucleotides read TGCGCCAGCAGCCAGGGACAGACGTATGAAGAGCAGTTCTTC. It specifies CASSQGQTYEEQFF.

The chain combines TRBV20-1 with TRBJ2-1, with 10 nucleotides matching TRBD2. CDR1 is DFQATT, CDR2 SNEGSKA, per germline (reference sequence). Germline trimming cut 2 bases from V and 10 bases from J; bases unmatched to any gene: 11. This CDR3 comprises 15 residues. The CDR3 region has the DNA TGCAGTGCTAGAACCGGGACTAGCGCCTCTGCGGAGCAGTTCTTC. Amino acid sequence: CSARTGTSASAEQFF.

V is TRBV7-3 and J is TRBJ2-7, with TRBD2 matching 11 bases. CDR1 is SGHTA and CDR2 is FQGTGA in the germline V gene. With 5 bases clipped from V and 6 bases from J, the junction kept 9 bases outside the gene matches. CDR3 size: 15 residues. The DNA for the CDR3 is TGTGCCAGCAGCCCCGTACTAGCGGGAGTGGGCGAGCAGTACTTC. Translating gives CASSPVLAGVGEQYF.

This clonotype was recorded a few times. This chain links TRBV7-2 with TRBJ2-7; 12 bases match TRBD2. This CDR3 is 15 amino acids long. Germline V gives CDR1 SGHTA, CDR2 FQGNSA. The junction had 9 bases not matched to a gene; V was cut back by 5 bases and J by 7 bases. This CDR3 reads CASSVGLAGGGEQYF. In DNA, the CDR3 is TGTGCCAGCAGCGTCGGCCTAGCGGGAGGGGGGGAGCAGTACTTC.

The chain is built from TRBV12-3 or TRBV12-4 and TRBJ1-3; D gene unclear. The CDR3 has 17 residues. The ends were cut back, 1 base at V and 0 bases at J, with 13 bases in the middle. CDR3 residues: CASSLVAFSASGNTIYF. CDR3 DNA: TGTGCCAGCAGTTTAGTCGCCTTTTCAGCCTCTGGAAACACCATATATTTT.

V gene TRBV4-2 combines with J gene TRBJ1-1, with TRBD1 as a possible D gene (6 bases). Trimming stripped 4 bases from V and 3 bases from J, with 24 bases between. The CDR3 consists of 18 residues. CDR1 and CDR2 (germline): LGHNA, YNFKEQ. The CDR3 protein is CASSPPIAGAAGHTEAFF. The CDR3 DNA sequence: TGTGCCAGCAGCCCACCCATCGCGGGGGCTGCGGGGCACACTGAAGCTTTCTTT.